Below, 23 T cell receptor beta chains from the same sample are listed, as sequenced in a study of blood T cell repertoires in COVID-19. Method: immunoSEQ multiplex PCR; TCRdb's copy keeps in-frame clones and lacks some. The table lists nearly 400,000 clones, roughly 90% of them singletons. Sequencing was done on a sample of PBMCs or T cells enriched from blood (not recorded which). These receptors were obtained from a woman under 40 who had recovered from COVID-19.

The chain is built from TRBV13 and TRBJ2-5; the match to TRBD2 covers 7 bases. This CDR3 comprises 13 residues. The germline CDR1 and CDR2 sequences are PRHDT and FYEKMQ (reference sequence). Trimming took 3 bases from V and 5 from J; bases not matched to a gene: 3. DNA for the CDR3: TGTGCCAGCAGCTTTTCCGGGAGGGAGACCCAGTACTTC. Amino acids: CASSFSGRETQYF.

The rearrangement uses TRBV24-1 and TRBJ2-3, with a weak D call TRBD2 (6 bases). CDR3 length equals 15 residues. V was trimmed by 6 bases and J by 4 bases, leaving 16 bases between them. Germline loops: CDR1 KGHDR, CDR2 SFDVKD. The DNA for the CDR3 is TGTGCCACCAGTCAATCCGGGCGGGAATCAGATACGCAGTATTTT. Residues: CATSQSGRESDTQYF.

This clone was counted once. The genes are TRBV15 and TRBJ2-1; 9 positions agree with TRBD2. The V gene's germline CDR1 is LNHNV and CDR2 YYDKDF (reference sequence). Trimming removed 0 bases from V and 4 bases from J; junction bases left unmatched: 7. CDR3 size: 17 residues. The CDR3 here is CATSRDRASGTYNEQFF. CDR3 in DNA: TGTGCCACCAGCAGAGATCGGGCTAGCGGGACGTACAATGAGCAGTTCTTC.

The chain joins TRBV10-3 to TRBJ1-2; 7 bases line up with TRBD1. Trimming at V came to 2 bases and at J to 2 bases, leaving 14 bases not matched to a gene. The germline V gene encodes CDR1 ENHRY and CDR2 SYGVKD. This CDR3 has 18 residues. The CDR3 DNA reads TGTGCCATCAGTGAGATCCCATTAACAGGGGTGCCCAACTATGGCTACACCTTC. Its protein is CAISEIPLTGVPNYGYTF.

The chain couples TRBV19 to TRBJ2-7, with 7 bases that match TRBD1. This CDR3 region has 15 residues. J gave up 5 bases and V 5 bases, and 12 bases lay outside the gene matches. CDR1 LNHDA and CDR2 SQIVND come from the germline V gene (reference sequence). The DNA for the CDR3 is TGTGCCAGTAGTCCCTACAGGGGCGTGGGGGACGAGCAGTACTTC. Amino acids: CASSPYRGVGDEQYF.

J is TRBJ1-5 and V is TRBV18; 8 nucleotides match TRBD1. Per the germline V gene, CDR1 is KGHSH and CDR2 is LQKENI. The trim removed 4 bases at V and 5 bases at J, leaving 10 bases unmatched. The CDR3 spans 16 residues. This CDR3 reads CASSHKTGDTDQPQHF. Here the CDR3 DNA reads TGTGCCAGCTCACACAAGACAGGGGACACCGATCAGCCCCAGCATTTT.

The V and J genes are TRBV4-3 and TRBJ2-7, with TRBD1 matching 7 bases. CDR3 length: 14 amino acids. The V and J ends lost 1 base and 3 bases, in that order; junction bases with no gene match: 3. The germline CDR1 and CDR2 sequences are LGHNA and YSLEER. The CDR3 sequence is CASSQGTGVYEQYF. In nucleotides, the CDR3 is TGCGCCAGCAGCCAAGGAACAGGGGTCTACGAGCAGTACTTC.

V gene TRBV6-5 combines with J gene TRBJ1-4, with D possibly being TRBD1 (6 bases). The V and J ends lost 2 bases and 8 bases respectively, with 15 bases between them. CDR3 length equals 15 residues. Germline V gene lookup returns CDR1 MNHEY and CDR2 SVGAGI. The CDR3 DNA follows: TGTGCCAGCAGTTACGCAGGGGCGCTGAACGAAAAACTGTTTTTT. This codes for CASSYAGALNEKLFF.

This chain links TRBV24-1 with TRBJ1-2, with TRBD1 matching over 7 bases. With V trimmed by 4 bases and J by 5 bases, 9 bases remained unmatched. Germline V gene lookup returns CDR1 KGHDR and CDR2 SFDVKD. This CDR3 region has 15 residues. The CDR3 DNA sequence: TGTGCCACCAGTGACCCGCCGGGACAGCTTTATGGCTACACCTTC. Translation: CATSDPPGQLYGYTF.

CDR3 protein: CASSGREGPRAEQYF. CDR3 bases: TGTGCCAGTAGTGGGCGGGAGGGCCCTCGAGCCGAGCAGTACTTC. This chain links TRBV19 with TRBJ2-7, with 9 bases identical to TRBD2. The CDR3 is made up of 15 amino acids. The trim removed 5 bases at V and 6 bases at J, leaving 11 bases unmatched. Looked up from germline, CDR1 is LNHDA and CDR2 is SQIVND (reference sequence).

The chain has TRBV7-3 and TRBJ2-5; 9 bases fit TRBD2. Germline trimming cut 3 bases from V and 5 bases from J; bases unmatched to any gene: 4. The V gene's germline CDR1 is SGHTA and CDR2 FQGTGA. The CDR3 length is 14 residues. This chain's CDR3 is CASSFSSGVETQYF. The CDR3 nucleotides are TGTGCCAGCAGCTTTTCTAGCGGGGTCGAGACCCAGTACTTC.

As for this clone: The junction and the germline gene differ at one end; a read error may be behind it. The gene calls are TRBV3-1 (or the pseudogene TRBV3-2) and TRBJ1-6; unclear D gene. CDR3 size: 14 residues. The germline V gene encodes CDR1 LGHDT and CDR2 YNNKEL (reference sequence). The CDR3 DNA reads TGTGCCAGCAGCAAAGAACCACAGCATTCACCCCTCCACTTT. It encodes CASSKEPQHSPLHF.

This chain joins TRBV2 and TRBJ2-2; D is undetermined. Germline CDR1 and CDR2: SNHLY and FYNNEI. This CDR3 has 17 amino acids. Trimming pared 6 bases from V and 5 bases from J, leaving 22 bases between. The CDR3 DNA reads TGTGCCAGCAGGGAAAGAGGAGCAGTGGGTCTAACCGGGGAGCTGTTTTTT. Its protein is CASRERGAVGLTGELFF.

The CDR3 is CASSEARGGPPSSYEQYF. The CDR3 DNA reads as TGTGCCAGCAGTGAAGCTCGTGGCGGCCCACCGAGCTCCTACGAGCAGTACTTC. This chain uses TRBV6-1 with TRBJ2-7; D uncertain. The V end was cut by 0 bases, the J end by 0 bases, with 18 bases between. The CDR3 totals 18 residues. Looked up from germline, CDR1 is MNHNS and CDR2 is SASEGT.

This sequence joins TRBV4-1 and TRBJ1-5; D gene uncertain. Germline V gives CDR1 MGHRA, CDR2 YSYEKL. The CDR3 covers 14 residues. The V end lost 2 bases, the J end lost 6 bases, and 11 bases lay between the germline ends. The CDR3 DNA reads as TGCGCCAGCAGCCAAAGCACAGCTGGTCAGCCCCAGCATTTT. Protein product: CASSQSTAGQPQHF.

The chain recombines TRBV19 with TRBJ1-2; the D gene is possibly TRBD1 (5 bases). Germline assignment: CDR1 LNHDA and CDR2 SQIVND (reference sequence). CDR3 length equals 16 residues. The ends were cut back, 5 bases at V and 4 bases at J, with 20 bases in the middle. CDR3 sequence (DNA): TGTGCCAGTAGTCTAAATCCGGGACTCAATACCTATGGCTACACCTTC. This encodes CASSLNPGLNTYGYTF.

The V and J genes are TRBV15 and TRBJ2-7; 7 nucleotides agree with TRBD2. V lost 5 bases and J lost 2; bases outside the gene matches: 9. CDR3 size: 15 residues. Germline V gene sequence: CDR1 LNHNV, CDR2 YYDKDF (reference sequence). The DNA of the CDR3 is TGTGCCACCAGCGGAGGAACGGGACTAACCTACGAGCAGTACTTC. This encodes CATSGGTGLTYEQYF.

The chain links TRBV6-5 to TRBJ1-5; D perhaps matches TRBD1 (6 bases). V was trimmed by 6 bases and J by 2 bases, leaving 11 bases between them. There are 14 residues in the CDR3. CDR1 and CDR2 from the germline V gene are MNHEY and SVGAGI. DNA for the CDR3: TGTGCCAGCAGCAGGGGACATCGCAATCAGCCCCAGCATTTT. Translated: CASSRGHRNQPQHF.

The V call is TRBV25-1, the J call TRBJ2-3; no reliable D call. The germline gives CDR1 MGHDK, CDR2 SYGVNS. V was clipped by 1 base and J by 1 base, with 6 bases between them. This CDR3 region has 14 residues. The CDR3 here is CASSEFRGTDTQYF. The CDR3, as DNA: TGTGCCAGCAGTGAATTTCGGGGCACAGATACGCAGTATTTT.

The V and J genes are TRBV9 and TRBJ1-2; no clear D gene. Germline lookup yields CDR1 SGDLS and CDR2 YYNGEE. The CDR3 consists of 13 residues. The V end was cut by 0 bases, the J end by 5 bases, with 8 bases between. The CDR3 reads CASSVASGYGYTF. As DNA, the CDR3 is TGTGCCAGCAGCGTAGCCTCCGGGTATGGCTACACCTTC.

The V and J genes are TRBV12-3 or TRBV12-4 and TRBJ2-3; TRBD1 might be the D (6 bases). The CDR3 has 13 residues. Trimming shortened V by 4 bases and J by 8 bases, and 13 bases separated the two germline ends. The CDR3 sequence: CASSYKSRGTQYF. CDR3 in DNA: TGTGCCAGCAGTTACAAAAGCAGGGGTACGCAGTATTTT.

This chain connects TRBV20-1 to TRBJ2-7, with D possibly matching TRBD1 (6 bases). V lost 3 bases to trimming and J lost 2 bases, with 11 bases between them. Germline V gene sequence: CDR1 DFQATT, CDR2 SNEGSKA (reference sequence). The CDR3 sequence is 13 residues long. The CDR3 DNA follows: TGCAGTGCTAGTAGGACAGCTACCTACGAGCAGTACTTC. Amino acids: CSASRTATYEQYF.

V gene TRBV19 combines with J gene TRBJ2-7; weak D call: TRBD1 (6 bases). CDR1 and CDR2 from the germline V gene are LNHDA and SQIVND (reference sequence). V was shortened by 5 bases and J by 2 bases, with 10 bases between the two germline ends. This CDR3 is built from 13 residues. The CDR3 DNA follows: TGTGCCAGTAGTGCGGACAGAACCTACGAGCAGTACTTC. It is translated as CASSADRTYEQYF.